This T cell receptor (beta chain) was found in a study of T cell changes during pregnancy in multiple sclerosis. With 6 bases clipped from V and 8 bases from J, the junction kept 9 bases outside the gene matches. Germline V CDR1 and CDR2: PRHDT, FYEKMQ (reference sequence). The CDR3 runs to 14 residues. TCRdb's copy holds only in-frame clones and misses some; the assay was immunoSEQ multiplex PCR. The table shows about 17,000 clones, with approximately 88% occurring only once. Sequences were derived from CD8+ T cells from peripheral blood mononuclear cells, sampled after pregnancy. The clonotype was recovered from a female donor in good health, enrolled as a control in a pregnancy study. The chain joins TRBV13 to TRBJ1-4, with 7 bases matching TRBD1. CDR3 residues: CASRAKGAGEKLFF. DNA for the CDR3: TGTGCCAGCAGGGCCAAGGGGGCGGGCGAAAAACTGTTTTTT.